This T cell receptor beta chain was sequenced in a study of blood T cell repertoires in COVID-19 (dated by TCRdb to about 2020). Turning to the overall study: Samples covering the acute and convalescent phases of COVID-19 were provided by collaborators in the United States, Italy and Spain. Samples came from the ongoing ImmuneRACE study (first 160 participants) plus 1,254 subjects from 6 global collaborators. Where available, HLA class I and class II types were taken from metadata supplied by the sample provider and were not determined by assay-based typing. The material from the prospective study consisted of cDNA or gDNA derived from T cells, B-cell-depleted T cells, or PBMCs. The repertoires were made available in a free public database intended to serve as a resource for research on the immune response to SARS-CoV-2. Subjects who had been exposed to COVID-19, were actively infected with it, or had recovered from it provided the deeply sampled blood TCRbeta repertoires that made up the dataset. Nearly every sample came with metadata listing a de-identified subject ID, COVID-19 status, age in years and sex. What the work shows at the level of the full study, not this receptor alone: The quantity of clinical and demographic metadata differed by source and by participant and was supplied without curation.

The immunoSEQ Assay, a bias-controlled multiplex PCR, was used to amplify TCRbeta CDR3 regions from genomic DNA. As for the original processing: Nucleated cell counts per sample were estimated from amplification of reference gene primers within the assay. To quantify the absolute abundance of each unique TCRbeta CDR3 rearrangement, sequence reads were collapsed and filtered. Productive Simpson clonality was computed per sample as the square root of Simpson's diversity index over productive rearrangements. TCRdb limited this immuneACCESS table to in-frame rearrangements with V and J called. A share of clones is missing; checked studies link under half to unresolved V genes, and the rest is unexplained. D and trimming come from the DNA, and the V and J calls and clone size come from that table. The sample yields 360,000 or so clones; roughly 87% were counted once. The ten largest clones add up to 2.5% to 3% of the sample.

As to this clone: There is no known antigen for this receptor. Base qualities are not at hand, and no much larger clone is one base apart.

The germline ends are 14 bases apart after V is trimmed by 6 bases and J by 7 bases. From the germline V gene (reference sequence), CDR1 is MNHEY and CDR2 is SMNVEV. Measured from the cysteine to the phenylalanine, the CDR3 is 13 residues long. Only the CDR3 region is kept as DNA, spanning 39 bases read in frame from base 1. Enrolling through a virtual design, the prospective study's participants ranged in age from roughly 18 to 89 years and lived across roughly 24 United States geographic areas. In the prospective study, cohorts were assigned on the basis of participant-reported clinical history obtained from a screening survey and a study questionnaire. For ImmuneRACE Cohort 3, a participant was defined as recovered based on two consecutive negative NP/OP PCR tests, clearance by a healthcare professional, or resolution of symptoms. In the prospective study, mobile phlebotomists collected whole blood, serum and a nasopharyngeal or oropharyngeal swab from each participant. Participants in the prospective study had the option to provide additional blood draws and questionnaires over a roughly 2-month period. Blood samples from the prospective study were shipped frozen or at room temperature prior to DNA extraction.

Source material: PBMCs or T cells enriched from blood (not recorded which). The chain couples TRBV27 to TRBJ2-3, with the D gene too uncertain to name. The TCR was taken from a woman aged 30 to 39 who had recovered from COVID-19. The sequence in DNA is TGTGCCAGCAGCCTTGGCGGAGTCAATACGCAGTATTTT. Its product reads: CASSLGGVNTQYF.